A selection of T cell receptor beta chains follows, all from one sample in a study of T cell responses to AZD1222 COVID-19 vaccine. Only in-frame clones appear in the TCRdb table, and some are missing; sequencing was by immunoSEQ multiplex PCR. The data show just under 35,000 clones, less than 90% seen once. The sample was peripheral blood, taken on day 0 of AZD1222 vaccination. These receptors originate from an adult in good health. CDR3s include the opening cysteine and the closing phenylalanine or tryptophan. Size tells how often a clone was seen (once, few, many) or the class of an expanded clone, and some rows leave it out.

NA,TRBV2,CASSGMTGELFF
NA,TRBV3-1/TRBV3-2,CASSQEGQPTNYGYTF
NA,TRBV7-9,CASSEDTLDSGNTIYF
NA,TRBV7-3,CASSTQGVSYTEAFF
NA,TRBV4-1,CASSQDPRPSNYGYTF
once,TRBV5-4,CASSSGAGNEQFF
NA,TRBV29-1,CSVEGTGPRGYTF
NA,TRBV7-8,CASSSELVRRADTQYF
NA,TRBV9,CASRPGGQENTEAFF
NA,TRBV9,CASSYSGLMYNEQFF
NA,TRBV15,CATSRDRVPSYNEQFF
NA,TRBV4-3,CASSQDASGGTNEQFF
NA,TRBV7-6,CASSPAANEKLFF
once,TRBV18,CASSPPTGLADNEQFF
NA,TRBV28,CASSSWGYSRTNEKLFF
few,TRBV5-6,CASSLADRTYGYTF
NA,TRBV6-5,CASSLLGLANEQFF
NA,TRBV6-1,CASSEGQGQQPQHF
NA,TRBV2,CASSPTWGGRNEQFF
NA,TRBV14,CASSPIQGGSYNEQFF
NA,TRBV4-1,CASSQDLGDQPQHF
NA,TRBV3-1/TRBV3-2,CASSQSGGATGELFF
NA,TRBV2,CASSDSGVGNQPQHF
NA,TRBV28,CASSFGTAGNTIYF
NA,TRBV2,CATRGTVNQPQHF
NA,TRBV6-5,CASNTGTGGTDTQYF
NA,TRBV27,CASSQQGAWETQYF
NA,TRBV2,CASSPRGGNTEAFF
NA,TRBV2,CASSVSSYEQYF
NA,TRBV6-5,CASRGTGNSPLHF
NA,TRBV7-3,CASSLTEISPLHF
NA,TRBV11-2,CASSLGLAGGHEQFF
once,TRBV7-2,CASSLFLNTDTQYF
NA,TRBV19,CASSIAASFTYEQYF
NA,TRBV28,CATTARGGGGYGYTF
NA,TRBV28,CASTPETRGTGEETQYF
NA,TRBV30,CAWSYGPEGTGNSPLHF
NA,TRBV28,CASKMTGVIGGYTF
NA,TRBV9,CASSVTPRDNSYEQYF
NA,TRBV4-3,CASSQGGRNNSPLHF